This T cell receptor (beta chain) derives from a study of immune evolution from preneoplasia to lung adenocarcinoma. Across the whole study: HLA loss of heterozygosity: 6% to 7.5% AIS, about 15% MIA, about 31% ADC, none AAH.

Repertoires were generated with immunoSEQ multiplex PCR, while TCRdb's copy carries only in-frame clones and drops some. The sample has tens of thousands of clones, 75% seen once. Trimming left V 5 bases short and J 5 bases short, with 9 bases between. This CDR3 spans 13 amino acids. Germline loops: CDR1 KGHSH, CDR2 LQKENI. Study results and limitations: Top clone share appeared to fall from AAH through AIS, MIA, adenocarcinoma.

This clone has just one count. Its target is unknown. Between the mid-2010s and the late 2010s, patients underwent resection in Japan or China. Each case's diagnosis was confirmed by two pathologists on H&E. The material sequenced was FFPE invasive lung adenocarcinoma tissue. V usage is TRBV18 and J usage is TRBJ1-4; no definite D call. The sequence came from a person between 55 and 69 years old with lung adenocarcinoma. CDR3 DNA: TGTGCCAGCTCATCGGACTCGAATGAAAAACTGTTTTTT. Translated: CASSSDSNEKLFF.